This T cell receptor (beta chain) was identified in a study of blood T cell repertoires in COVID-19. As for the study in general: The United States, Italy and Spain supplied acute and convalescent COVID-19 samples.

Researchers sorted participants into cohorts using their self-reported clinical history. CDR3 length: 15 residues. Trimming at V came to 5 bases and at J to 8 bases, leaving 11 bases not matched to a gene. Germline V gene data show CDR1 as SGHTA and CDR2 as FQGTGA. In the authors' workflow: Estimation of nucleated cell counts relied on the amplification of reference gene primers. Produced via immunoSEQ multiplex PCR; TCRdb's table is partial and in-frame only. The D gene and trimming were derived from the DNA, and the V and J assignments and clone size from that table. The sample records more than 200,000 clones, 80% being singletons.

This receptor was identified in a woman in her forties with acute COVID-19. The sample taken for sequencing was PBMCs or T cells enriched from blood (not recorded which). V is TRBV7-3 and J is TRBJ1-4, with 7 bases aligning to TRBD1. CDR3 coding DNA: TGTGCCAGCAGCCCCTCCGGGGGCAGGGGGGAAAAACTGTTTTTT. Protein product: CASSPSGGRGEKLFF.